This record concerns one T cell receptor (beta chain) sequence. This record comes from a study of blood T cell repertoires in COVID-19. Only in-frame clones appear in the TCRdb table, and some are missing; sequencing was by immunoSEQ multiplex PCR. This sample has 150,000 to 200,000 clones, with around 90% found just once. Germline V CDR1 and CDR2: SEHNR, FQNEAQ (reference sequence). The CDR3 spans 13 residues. The V and J ends lost 4 bases and 8 bases respectively, with 14 bases between them. This receptor was obtained from a man in his sixties with acute or convalescent COVID-19. V gene TRBV7-9 combines with J gene TRBJ1-2; D not resolved. The sequenced sample was peripheral blood. Here the CDR3 DNA reads TGTGCCAGCAGCTCGTCCTTGGGCTACGGCTACACCTTC. Residues: CASSSSLGYGYTF.